These T cell receptor beta chains were read from a single sample in a study of shared clonotypes between healthy human individuals. The method was immunoSEQ multiplex PCR; TCRdb's version includes in-frame clones alone and lacks a portion of them. Found here are roughly 2.2 million clones, over 85% of them singletons; the top ten hold 0.39%. The sample was naive CD4+ T cells from PBMCs. Receptor source: a man aged 18 to 30 in good health. Some clones in this sample may be carry-over from other donors' samples. Each CDR3 is given with its conserved first and last residue. D genes are given only for firm matches. The size of a clone is reported for some rows only, either as once, few or many, or as a class for expanded clones.

v_gene,j_gene,abundance,d_gene,CDR3nt,CDR3aa
TRBV9,TRBJ2-7,-,-,TGTGCCAGCAGCGTAGAGCCGGGAGTGGACTACGAGCAGTACTTC,CASSVEPGVDYEQYF
TRBV9,TRBJ2-1,once,TRBD2,TGTGCCAGCAGCGTCGGGACTAGCGGGAGTAATGAGCAGTTCTTC,CASSVGTSGSNEQFF
TRBV2,TRBJ1-4,once,TRBD1,TGTGCCAGCCGCCAACCGGGACAGGGTGGAGAAAAACTGTTTTTT,CASRQPGQGGEKLFF
TRBV19,TRBJ1-5,-,-,TGTGCCAGTAGGGCCCTTGGGGGCAATCAGCCCCAGCATTTT,CASRALGGNQPQHF
TRBV29-1,TRBJ1-1,-,TRBD1,TGCAGCGTTGACCGGACAGGGGGAACTGAAGCTTTCTTT,CSVDRTGGTEAFF
TRBV28,TRBJ1-3,-,TRBD1,TGTGCCAGCAGGACCATGGACAGGGGAAACACCATATATTTT,CASRTMDRGNTIYF
TRBV28,TRBJ1-5,-,TRBD1,TGTGCCAGCAGGGCAACAGGGGTAAGCAATCAGCCCCAGCATTTT,CASRATGVSNQPQHF
TRBV4-2,TRBJ1-2,-,TRBD1,TGTGCCAGCAGCTTATCAATCGGGACAGTCTATGGCTACACCTTC,CASSLSIGTVYGYTF
TRBV29-1,TRBJ1-1,-,-,TGCAGCGTTGAACCTTCAGAGGCAGTAAACACTGAAGCTTTCTTT,CSVEPSEAVNTEAFF
TRBV16,TRBJ2-7,-,-,TGTGCCAGCAGCCCCAACGCATACGAGCAGTACTTC,CASSPNAYEQYF
TRBV28,TRBJ1-5,-,-,TGTGCCAGCAGTTTTTTGGCCGGCAGGAATCAGCCCCAGCATTTT,CASSFLAGRNQPQHF
TRBV7-3,TRBJ2-5,-,TRBD2,TGTGCCAGCAGCGCGGGACTAGCGGGGGCGGAGACCCAGTACTTC,CASSAGLAGAETQYF
TRBV9,TRBJ2-5,-,-,TGTGCCAGCAGCGCCAGTCAAGAGACCCAGTACTTC,CASSASQETQYF
TRBV28,TRBJ1-2,-,-,TGTGCCAGCAGTTTACCCATTTCCAACTATGGCTACACCTTC,CASSLPISNYGYTF
TRBV27,TRBJ2-2,-,TRBD2,TGTGCCAGCAGTTTAGGGAGGGAGACCGGGGAGCTGTTTTTT,CASSLGRETGELFF
TRBV6-5,TRBJ1-2,-,-,TGTGCCAGCAGTCCGAGCGGGAAAGGCTATGGCTACACCTTC,CASSPSGKGYGYTF
TRBV28,TRBJ1-2,-,TRBD1,TGTGCCAGCAGCTCGGGACAGGGGGCAAACTATGGCTACACCTTC,CASSSGQGANYGYTF
TRBV5-6,TRBJ2-7,-,-,TGTGCCAGCAGGGGCAGGAACTCCTACGAGCAGTACTTC,CASRGRNSYEQYF
TRBV7-9,TRBJ2-2,-,-,TGTGCCAGCAGCGTAGGGGGTTCCGGGGAGCTGTTTTTT,CASSVGGSGELFF
TRBV4-2,TRBJ2-4,-,-,TGTGCCAGCAGCCAAGATAATTTCGGTCAGTTAGAGGACATTCAGTACTTC,CASSQDNFGQLEDIQYF
TRBV28,TRBJ1-5,-,-,TGTGCCAGCAGCCAAGGGGGGCATCAGCCCCAGCATTTT,CASSQGGHQPQHF
TRBV9,TRBJ2-2,-,-,TGTGCCAGCAGCGTAGGTGCCCGGGGACAGAACACCGGGGAGCTGTTTTTT,CASSVGARGQNTGELFF
TRBV25-1,TRBJ1-1,-,-,TGTGCCAGCAGTCCCCCCGGGGCCGGGACGCGAGCGCGCGCTTTCTTT,CASSPPGAGTRARAFF
TRBV2,TRBJ1-3,-,-,TGTGCCAGCAGCGGCGGAGCTGGAAACACCATATATTTT,CASSGGAGNTIYF
TRBV28,TRBJ1-1,-,-,TGTGCCAGCTCCGCCGCGGGGGGCGAGGGGGACACTGAAGCTTTCTTT,CASSAAGGEGDTEAFF
TRBV7-8,TRBJ1-3,-,-,TGTGCCAGCAGCCTTTCAGGGAGCTCTGGAAACACCATATATTTT,CASSLSGSSGNTIYF